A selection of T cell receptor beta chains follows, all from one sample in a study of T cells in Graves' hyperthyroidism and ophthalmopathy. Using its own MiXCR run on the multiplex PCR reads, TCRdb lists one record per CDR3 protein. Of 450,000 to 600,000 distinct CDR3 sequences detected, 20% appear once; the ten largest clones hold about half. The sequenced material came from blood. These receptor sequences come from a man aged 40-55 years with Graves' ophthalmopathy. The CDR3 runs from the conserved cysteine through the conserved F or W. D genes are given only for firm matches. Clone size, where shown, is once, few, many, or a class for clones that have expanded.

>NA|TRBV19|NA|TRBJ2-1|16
CASKVGGAGSYNEQFF
TGTGCCAGTAAAGTCGGCGGGGCTGGCTCCTACAATGAGCAGTTCTTC
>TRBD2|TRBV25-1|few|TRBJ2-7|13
CASSVSGRYEQYF
TGTGCCAGCAGTGTTAGCGGGAGATACGAGCAGTACTTC
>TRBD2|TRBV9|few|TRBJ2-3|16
CASSGGREGPTDTQYF
TGTGCCAGCAGCGGCGGGCGGGAGGGCCCCACAGATACGCAGTATTTT
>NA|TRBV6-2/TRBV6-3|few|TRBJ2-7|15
CASSSPPDASYEQYF
TGTGCCAGCAGTTCCCCTCCGGACGCATCCTACGAGCAGTACTTC
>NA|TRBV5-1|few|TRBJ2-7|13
CASSVQGGHEQYF
TGCGCCAGCAGCGTCCAGGGAGGCCACGAGCAGTACTTC
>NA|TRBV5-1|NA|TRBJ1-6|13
CASSLGADSPLHF
TGCGCCAGCAGCTTGGGAGCGGATTCACCCCTCCACTTT
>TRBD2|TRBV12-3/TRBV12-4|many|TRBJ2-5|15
CASSRTSGGKETQYF
TGTGCCAGCAGCCGCACTAGCGGGGGAAAAGAGACCCAGTACTTC
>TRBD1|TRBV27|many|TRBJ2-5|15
CASSLTGAKQETQYF
TGTGCCAGCAGTTTAACAGGGGCAAAACAAGAGACCCAGTACTTC
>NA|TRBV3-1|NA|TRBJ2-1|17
CASSHHSRGRSYNEQFF
TGTGCCAGCAGCCACCATAGCAGGGGGAGGTCCTACAATGAGCAGTTCTTC
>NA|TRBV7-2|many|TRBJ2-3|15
CASSLSGFRTDTQYF
TGTGCCAGCAGCTTATCGGGCTTTAGGACAGATACGCAGTATTTT
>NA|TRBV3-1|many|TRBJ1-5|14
CASSQGLTNQPQHF
TGTGCCAGCAGCCAAGGGCTTACCAATCAGCCCCAGCATTTT
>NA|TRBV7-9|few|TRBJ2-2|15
CASSGGQRNTGELFF
TGTGCCAGCAGTGGAGGACAGAGGAACACCGGGGAGCTGTTTTTT
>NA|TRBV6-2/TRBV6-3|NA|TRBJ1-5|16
CASSYIRDDNNQPQHF
TGTGCCAGCAGTTATATCCGGGACGACAACAATCAGCCCCAGCATTTT
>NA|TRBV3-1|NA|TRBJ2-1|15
CASSQDTTTYNEQFF
TGTGCCAGCAGCCAAGATACGACGACCTACAATGAGCAGTTCTTC